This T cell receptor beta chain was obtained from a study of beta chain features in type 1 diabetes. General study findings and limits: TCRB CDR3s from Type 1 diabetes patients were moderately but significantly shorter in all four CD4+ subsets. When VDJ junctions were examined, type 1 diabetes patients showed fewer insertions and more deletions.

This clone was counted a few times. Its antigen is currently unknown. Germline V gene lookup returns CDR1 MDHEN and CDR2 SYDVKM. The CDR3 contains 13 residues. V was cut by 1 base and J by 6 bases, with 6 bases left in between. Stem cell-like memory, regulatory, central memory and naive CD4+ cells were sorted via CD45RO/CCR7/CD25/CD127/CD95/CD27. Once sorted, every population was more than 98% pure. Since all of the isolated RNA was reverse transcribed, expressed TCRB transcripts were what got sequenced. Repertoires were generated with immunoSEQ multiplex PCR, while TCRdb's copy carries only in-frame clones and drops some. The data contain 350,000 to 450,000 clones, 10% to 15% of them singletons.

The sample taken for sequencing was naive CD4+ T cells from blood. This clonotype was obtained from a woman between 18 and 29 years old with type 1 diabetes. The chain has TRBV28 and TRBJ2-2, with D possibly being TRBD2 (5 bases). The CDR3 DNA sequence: TGTGCCAGCAGTTTATTCGGGGCCGGGGAGCTGTTTTTT. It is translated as CASSLFGAGELFF.